This T cell receptor (beta chain) was retrieved from a study of blood T cell repertoires in COVID-19. Participants were placed into cohorts based on the clinical history they reported. CDR1 and CDR2 (germline): SGHTA, FQGNSA. V was clipped by 6 bases and J by 1 base; unmatched bases: 15. CDR3 length: 19 amino acids. Method: immunoSEQ multiplex PCR; TCRdb's copy keeps in-frame clones and lacks some. The sample has a few hundred thousand clones; roughly four fifths are singletons. The chain recombines TRBV7-2 with TRBJ2-4; 10 nucleotides align to TRBD2. Sequencing was carried out using PBMCs or T cells enriched from blood (not recorded which). This receptor was taken from a woman aged 50 to 60 who had recovered from COVID-19. CDR3 bases: TGTGCCAGCAGGTCCGATAGCGGGGGGTTCTCTGCTGCCAAAAACATTCAGTACTTC. Encoded protein: CASRSDSGGFSAAKNIQYF.